Following are 27 T cell receptor beta chains from one sample sequenced in a study of blood T cell repertoires in COVID-19. Sequencing used immunoSEQ multiplex PCR; TCRdb keeps in-frame clones, though not all of them. The sample shows 250,000 to 400,000 clones, under 90% of them seen only once. Specimen: PBMCs or T cells enriched from blood (not recorded which). The source is a man in his sixties who had recovered from COVID-19.

The chain is built from TRBV6-5 and TRBJ2-1; D unclear. Trimming removed 2 bases at V and 0 bases at J, with 11 bases between. The CDR3 loop spans 16 amino acids. Germline V gene data show CDR1 as MNHEY and CDR2 as SVGAGI. The CDR3: CASSYGQVSSYNEQFF. The CDR3 nucleotides read TGTGCCAGCAGTTACGGGCAGGTGAGCTCCTACAATGAGCAGTTCTTC.

This chain joins TRBV28 and TRBJ1-5, with a weak D call TRBD1 (6 bases). The germline V and J ends were trimmed by 8 bases and 0 bases, with 14 bases remaining between them. CDR1 and CDR2 from the germline V gene are MDHEN and SYDVKM. The CDR3 covers 15 residues. CDR3 in DNA: TGTGCCAGCCGAGACAGGCTTTATAGCAATCAGCCCCAGCATTTT. Translation: CASRDRLYSNQPQHF.

The chain links TRBV5-5 to TRBJ2-1; TRBD1 might be the D (6 bases). CDR3 length: 14 residues. Germline assignment: CDR1 SGHKS and CDR2 YYEKEE (reference sequence). V gave up 0 bases and J gave up 2 bases, with 6 bases separating them. CDR3: CASSLGQAYNEQFF. CDR3 in DNA: TGTGCCAGCAGCTTGGGACAGGCCTACAATGAGCAGTTCTTC.

Notes on this clone: Mismatch with germline at one junction end may stem from a read error. This chain links TRBV7-7 with TRBJ2-2; possible D gene TRBD1, 5 bases. The CDR3 is 15 residues long. Germline V gene lookup returns CDR1 SSHAT and CDR2 FNYEAQ (reference sequence). As DNA, the CDR3 is TGTGCTAGCAGCTTTTCTCAGGGGAACACCGGGGAGCTGTTTTTT. Translated, it gives CASSFSQGNTGELFF.

The gene calls are TRBV7-2 and TRBJ1-4; 8 bases are shared with TRBD1. J was trimmed by 1 base and V by 3 bases; bases with no gene match: 1. The CDR3 sequence is 15 residues long. Germline V lookup: CDR1 SGHTA, CDR2 FQGNSA. The CDR3 is CASSFDRGTNEKLFF. The CDR3, as DNA: TGTGCCAGCAGCTTTGACAGGGGAACTAATGAAAAACTGTTTTTT.

The V and J genes are TRBV12-3 or TRBV12-4 and TRBJ2-5; TRBD2 is a possible D gene (6 bases). The CDR3 consists of 13 residues. Trimming stripped 6 bases from V and 5 bases from J, with 13 bases between. The CDR3: CASSRRGSETQYF. CDR3 nucleotide sequence: TGTGCCAGCAGCAGACGGGGGTCCGAGACCCAGTACTTC.

This clone has a single count. The rearrangement joins TRBV28 to TRBJ1-2; maybe TRBD1 (5 bases). Germline lookup yields CDR1 MDHEN and CDR2 SYDVKM. The CDR3 spans 14 residues. V lost 6 bases and J lost 9, with 20 bases in between. The DNA of the CDR3 is TGTGCCAGCAGGGGGCCGTACGAACGTGATCGCTACACCTTC. Protein product: CASRGPYERDRYTF.

This rearrangement joins TRBV6-1 to TRBJ1-2; TRBD1 aligns across 7 bases. The CDR3 has 15 amino acids. Germline V gives CDR1 MNHNS, CDR2 SASEGT. V was pared by 1 base and J by 6 bases, with 8 bases of the junction left unmatched. In DNA form, the CDR3 reads TGTGCCAGCAGTGAAGAAAGACAGGGACGGCATGGCTACACCTTC. Translating it yields CASSEERQGRHGYTF.

This sequence joins TRBV28 and TRBJ2-7, with D perhaps matching TRBD1 (5 bases). The V gene lost 6 bases and the J gene lost 6 bases, with 12 bases spanning the gap. From germline, CDR1 is MDHEN and CDR2 SYDVKM. The CDR3 runs to 12 residues. The CDR3 DNA sequence: TGTGCCAGCAGCTCGATGACAGTCGAGCAGTACTTC. Encoded protein: CASSSMTVEQYF. The full variable domain, with the rest looked up from reference TRBV28 and TRBJ2-7, is DVKVTQSSRYLVKRTGEKVFLECVQDMDHENMFWYRQDPGLGLRLIYFSYDVKMKEKGDIPEGYSVSREKKERFSLILESASTNQTSMYLCASSSMTVEQYFGPGTRLTVT.

The chain couples TRBV2 to TRBJ1-3; 8 nucleotides line up with TRBD1. J lost 4 bases, V lost 8 bases, and 4 bases had no gene match. Germline V CDR1 and CDR2: SNHLY, FYNNEI. The CDR3 runs 13 residues. The CDR3 here is CASGTGRGNTIYF. The CDR3 DNA reads TGTGCCAGCGGGACAGGCAGGGGAAACACCATATATTTT. Filled out from reference TRBV2 and TRBJ1-3, the complete variable domain reads EPEVTQTPSHQVTQMGQEVILRCVPISNHLYFYWYRQILGQKVEFLVSFYNNEISEKSEIFDDQFSVERPDGSNFTLKIRSTKLEDSAMYFCASGTGRGNTIYFGEGSWLTVV.

Only a few counts were recorded for this clone. This chain uses TRBV7-9 with TRBJ1-5; D remains unclear. The CDR3 contains 13 residues. CDR1 is SEHNR, CDR2 FQNEAQ, per germline (reference sequence). Deletions cut 4 bases from V and 3 bases from J, with 7 bases between. In DNA form, the CDR3 reads TGTGCCAGCAGCTCGGGATTCAATCAGCCCCAGCATTTT. Protein product: CASSSGFNQPQHF.

The V gene is TRBV6-5, the J gene TRBJ2-5, with TRBD1 as a possible D gene (6 bases). The CDR3 length is 16 residues. V dropped 4 bases and J dropped 5 bases, with 20 bases sitting between them. Germline V gene sequence: CDR1 MNHEY, CDR2 SVGAGI. The CDR3 DNA follows: TGTGCCAGCAGTTGGGGGCTGGAAGGGGTCGGGGAGACCCAGTACTTC. The encoded protein is CASSWGLEGVGETQYF.

This clone was observed a single time. The chain carries TRBV5-4 and TRBJ2-7; 10 positions match TRBD2. Trimming cost V 3 bases and J 4 bases; bases outside gene matches: 7. Germline V gives CDR1 SGHNT, CDR2 YYREEE (reference sequence). The CDR3 covers 15 residues. The CDR3 sequence is CASSSPRTSGYEQYF. In DNA, the CDR3 is TGTGCCAGCAGCTCCCCGAGGACTAGCGGTTACGAGCAGTACTTC.

This rearrangement joins TRBV4-3 to TRBJ2-1, with D possibly matching TRBD2 (5 bases). Germline V CDR1 and CDR2: LGHNA, YSLEER. CDR3 size: 15 residues. V was trimmed by 1 base and J by 7 bases, leaving 14 bases between them. CDR3 nucleotide sequence: TGCGCCAGCAGCCAAGGGGTAGCGCGAGGGAATGAGCAGTTCTTC. Amino acids: CASSQGVARGNEQFF.

J is TRBJ2-2 and V is TRBV4-2, with a weak D call TRBD1 (6 bases). The V end lost 4 bases, the J end lost 5 bases, and 14 bases lay between the germline ends. This CDR3 comprises 15 residues. The germline V gene has CDR1 LGHNA and CDR2 YNFKEQ. The CDR3 DNA reads TGTGCCAGCAGCCTGGACAGTCGAACTACCGGGGAGCTGTTTTTT. It is translated as CASSLDSRTTGELFF.

The gene calls are TRBV5-1 and TRBJ2-5, with a possible D match to TRBD2 (5 bases). Germline V gene data show CDR1 as SGHRS and CDR2 as YFSETQ. The V end was cut by 3 bases, the J end by 2 bases, with 14 bases between. There are 15 residues in the CDR3. DNA of the CDR3: TGCGCCAGCAGCTCGGGGTATGGTCGACAAGAGACCCAGTACTTC. Translated: CASSSGYGRQETQYF.

V is TRBV18 and J is TRBJ2-2; 12 positions match TRBD2. Unmatched junction bases numbered 15, after V lost 1 base and J lost 0 bases. CDR3 length: 22 amino acids. Looked up from germline, CDR1 is KGHSH and CDR2 is LQKENI. CDR3 sequence reads: CASSPLTYSSGRANANTGELFF. DNA of the CDR3: TGTGCCAGCTCACCACTGACCTATTCTAGCGGGAGGGCAAACGCGAACACCGGGGAGCTGTTTTTT.

The CDR3 protein is CASSYSWTGTYEQYF. In DNA form, the CDR3 reads TGTGCCAGCAGTTACTCCTGGACAGGGACTTACGAGCAGTACTTC. The rearrangement joins TRBV6-5 to TRBJ2-7; 8 nucleotides line up with TRBD1. V was clipped by 0 bases and J by 4 bases; unmatched bases: 5. This CDR3 spans 15 amino acids. Germline CDR1 and CDR2: MNHEY and SVGAGI.

The chain combines TRBV2 with TRBJ2-7; D gene uncertain. The CDR3 length is 11 residues. V dropped 6 bases and J dropped 1 base, with 4 bases sitting between them. The germline V gene encodes CDR1 SNHLY and CDR2 FYNNEI. CDR3 amino acids: CASRLSYEQYF. The DNA for the CDR3 is TGTGCCAGCAGGCTATCCTACGAGCAGTACTTC.

Concerning this clone: This sample includes further DNA sequences coding for the same CDR3. This chain links TRBV2 with TRBJ2-7, with 11 bases matching TRBD1. CDR1 and CDR2 from the germline V gene are SNHLY and FYNNEI. V lost 1 base and J lost 3; bases outside the gene matches: 2. The CDR3 consists of 15 residues. The chain's CDR3 is CASSEGGTGGYEQYF. As DNA, the CDR3 is TGTGCCAGCAGTGAAGGTGGGACAGGGGGCTACGAGCAGTACTTC.

The J gene is TRBJ1-5, the V gene TRBV19, with unresolved D. V lost 4 bases, J lost 3 bases, and 13 bases lay in between. This CDR3 has 15 residues. Germline CDR1 is LNHDA and CDR2 is SQIVND (reference sequence). In DNA form, the CDR3 reads TGTGCCAGTAGTAGTACCGGGGTAGTCAATCAGCCCCAGCATTTT. Amino acids: CASSSTGVVNQPQHF.

The V gene is TRBV25-1, the J gene TRBJ1-1; weak D call: TRBD1 (6 bases). Germline CDR1 reads MGHDK; CDR2 reads SYGVNS. CDR3 length: 14 amino acids. Trimming took 4 bases from V and 8 from J, leaving 17 bases between them. CDR3 amino acids: CASSVTSTGSEAFF. CDR3 nucleotide sequence: TGTGCCAGCAGTGTAACCTCGACAGGTAGCGAAGCTTTCTTT.

V is TRBV7-9 and J is TRBJ1-2, with a weak D call TRBD1 (6 bases). Trimming cost V 5 bases and J 2 bases, with 18 bases left between them. Per germline, CDR1 SEHNR and CDR2 FQNEAQ (reference sequence). The CDR3 spans 16 residues. CDR3 loop: CASSPRRTAINYGYTF. CDR3 nucleotides: TGTGCCAGCAGCCCACGGCGGACAGCGATCAACTATGGCTACACCTTC. The entire variable domain, with the rest obtained from reference TRBV7-9 and TRBJ1-2, is as follows: DTGVSQNPRHKITKRGQNVTFRCDPISEHNRLYWYRQTLGQGPEFLTYFQNEAQLEKSRLLSDRFSAERPKGSFSTLEIQRTEQGDSAMYLCASSPRRTAINYGYTFGSGTRLTVV.

This chain joins TRBV7-9 and TRBJ1-1, with D possibly being TRBD1 (6 bases). Germline CDR1 and CDR2: SEHNR and FQNEAQ (reference sequence). This CDR3 has 13 residues. V lost 5 bases, J lost 5 bases, and 12 bases lay in between. CDR3: CASSAPGETEAFF. CDR3 DNA: TGTGCCAGCAGCGCTCCAGGGGAAACTGAAGCTTTCTTT.

The chain couples TRBV18 to TRBJ1-4; D remains ambiguous. Germline V gene lookup returns CDR1 KGHSH and CDR2 LQKENI. This CDR3 is 14 amino acids long. Between the trimmed V and J ends, which lost 1 base and 9 bases, there was a span of 12 bases. The CDR3 loop is CASSPLTGAKKLFF. The CDR3 DNA sequence: TGTGCCAGCTCACCACTGACGGGAGCGAAAAAACTGTTTTTT.

The chain links TRBV7-9 to TRBJ1-2; TRBD1 might be the D (5 bases). The CDR3 totals 15 residues. CDR1 is SEHNR, CDR2 FQNEAQ, per germline (reference sequence). Trimming left V 0 bases short and J 6 bases short, with 14 bases between. The CDR3 region is CASSLARLREDGYTF. CDR3 DNA sequence: TGTGCCAGCAGCTTAGCGCGGCTCAGGGAGGATGGCTACACCTTC.

The J gene is TRBJ1-1, the V gene TRBV6-4, with D unresolved. The CDR3 is made up of 14 amino acids. The V gene lost 5 bases and the J gene lost 1 base, with 11 bases spanning the gap. CDR1 is MRHNA, CDR2 SNTAGT, per germline. This CDR3 is CASSPRGGNTEAFF. CDR3 nucleotide sequence: TGTGCCAGCAGTCCTCGGGGAGGGAACACTGAAGCTTTCTTT.